The sequence of this T cell receptor (beta chain) was determined in a study of PD-1 blockade in classical Hodgkin lymphoma. The V end was cut by 7 bases, the J end by 0 bases, with 16 bases between. From germline, CDR1 is MRHNA and CDR2 SNTAGT. The CDR3 is 15 residues long. TCRdb keeps only in-frame clones here, not all; method: immunoSEQ multiplex PCR. The sample records tens of thousands of clones, over 70% being singletons. Every patient was affected by relapse after autologous stem cell transplantation, while exposure to brentuximab vedotin was not uniform. The clonotype was recovered from a human donor with classical Hodgkin lymphoma. The sample consisted of peripheral blood mononuclear cells (PBMCs), taken at baseline. V usage is TRBV6-4 and J usage is TRBJ2-7, with D unclear. The CDR3 region is CASIRSTSRSYEQYV. The CDR3 coding sequence is TGTGCCAGCATTCGAAGTACATCCCGCTCCTACGAGCAGTACGTC.